Listed here are 10 T cell receptor beta chains from one sample, sequenced in a study of cytomegalovirus exposure and HLA in healthy donors. PCR was performed using 60 Vbeta and 13 Jbeta primers. The method was immunoSEQ multiplex PCR; TCRdb's version includes in-frame clones alone and lacks a portion of them. The sample has roughly 200,000 clones; about four fifths are singletons. Source material: PBMCs. These receptors all come from a woman under 30 in good health and CMV-seronegative.

The gene calls are TRBV18 and TRBJ2-7; 10 nucleotides agree with TRBD1. The trim removed 4 bases at V and 4 bases at J, leaving 4 bases unmatched. This CDR3 is 14 amino acids long. Germline assignment: CDR1 KGHSH and CDR2 LQKENI. CDR3 nucleotides: TGTGCCAGCTCACGCGAGGGACAGGGGTACGAGCAGTACGTC. Its protein is CASSREGQGYEQYV.

This chain connects TRBV28 to TRBJ2-7, with 7 bases identical to TRBD1. The CDR3 contains 15 residues. Germline V gene lookup returns CDR1 MDHEN and CDR2 SYDVKM. Unmatched junction bases numbered 10, after V lost 6 bases and J lost 2 bases. CDR3 region: CASSLGTASPYEQYF. CDR3 nucleotides: TGTGCCAGCAGCCTCGGGACAGCAAGTCCCTACGAGCAGTACTTC.

The chain recombines TRBV30 with TRBJ1-5; no clear D. The germline V gene encodes CDR1 GTSNPN and CDR2 SVGIG (reference sequence). The V and J ends lost 2 bases and 2 bases respectively, with 10 bases between them. The CDR3 length is 14 residues. The CDR3 sequence is CAWSHTERNQPQHF. Here the CDR3 DNA reads TGTGCCTGGAGTCATACAGAGCGCAATCAGCCCCAGCATTTT. The complete variable domain, with remaining parts taken from reference TRBV30 and TRBJ1-5, reads SQTIHQWPATLVQPVGSPLSLECTVEGTSNPNLYWYRQAAGRGLQLLFYSVGIGQISSEVPQNLSASRPQDRQFILSSKKLLLSDSGFYLCAWSHTERNQPQHFGDGTRLSIL.

Details on this clone: This sample includes further DNA sequences coding for the same CDR3. The chain employs TRBV27 and TRBJ2-7, with 9 bases identical to TRBD2. The CDR3 totals 14 residues. The junction had 2 bases not matched to a gene; V was cut back by 3 bases and J by 2 bases. Germline lookup yields CDR1 MNHEY and CDR2 SMNVEV (reference sequence). This chain's CDR3 is CASSFAGGPYEQYF. In DNA, the CDR3 is TGTGCCAGCAGTTTCGCGGGAGGGCCCTACGAGCAGTACTTC.

V and J are TRBV29-1 and TRBJ2-5, with D possibly matching TRBD2 (6 bases). The CDR3 covers 13 residues. The germline V gene encodes CDR1 SQVTM and CDR2 ANQGSEA. V lost 5 bases, J lost 4 bases, and 14 bases lay in between. Here the CDR3 DNA reads TGCAGCGTTCGGGGACTGTTCTTAGAGACCCAGTACTTC. Amino acids: CSVRGLFLETQYF.

The genes are TRBV5-6 and TRBJ2-1; 11 bases match TRBD2. V lost 4 bases and J lost 4; bases outside the gene matches: 4. CDR3 size: 15 residues. The V gene's germline CDR1 is SGHDT and CDR2 YYEEEE. The CDR3 loop is CASSDGTSGYNEQFF. The DNA for the CDR3 is TGTGCCAGCAGCGATGGGACTAGCGGATACAATGAGCAGTTCTTC. The variable domain in full, with the rest retrieved from reference TRBV5-6 and TRBJ2-1, is DAGVTQSPTHLIKTRGQQVTLRCSPKSGHDTVSWYQQALGQGPQFIFQYYEEEERQRGNFPDRFSGHQFPNYSSELNVNALLLGDSALYLCASSDGTSGYNEQFFGPGTRLTVL.

The chain carries TRBV7-9 and TRBJ2-5; 7 bases match TRBD2. With V trimmed by 2 bases and J by 5 bases, 8 bases remained unmatched. This CDR3 comprises 15 residues. Per germline, CDR1 SEHNR and CDR2 FQNEAQ (reference sequence). The CDR3 reads CASSLTSGGRETQYF. CDR3 in DNA: TGTGCCAGCAGCTTAACCTCGGGAGGCAGGGAGACCCAGTACTTC. Combining the CDR3 with reference TRBV7-9 and TRBJ2-5 gives the whole variable domain DTGVSQNPRHKITKRGQNVTFRCDPISEHNRLYWYRQTLGQGPEFLTYFQNEAQLEKSRLLSDRFSAERPKGSFSTLEIQRTEQGDSAMYLCASSLTSGGRETQYFGPGTRLLVL.

V usage is TRBV6-5 and J usage is TRBJ2-5, with TRBD2 identical over 12 bases. The J call may be in error: the DNA end matches TRBJ2-7 better. Germline V gives CDR1 MNHEY, CDR2 SVGAGI. The CDR3 contains 13 residues. DNA for the CDR3: TGTGCCAGCAGTTGGACTAGCGGGAACGAGCAGTACTTC. Translated: CASSWTSGNEQYF.

The chain couples TRBV29-1 to TRBJ2-5; 7 bases match TRBD1. CDR1 and CDR2 from the germline V gene are SQVTM and ANQGSEA. The CDR3 consists of 15 residues. Trimming cost V 3 bases and J 4 bases; bases outside gene matches: 11. CDR3 sequence (DNA): TGCAGCGTTGATACCCGACAGGGAGTTGCAGAGACCCAGTACTTC. Amino acid sequence: CSVDTRQGVAETQYF.

V is TRBV7-9 and J is TRBJ2-1; D is possibly TRBD2 (6 bases). There are 15 residues in the CDR3. Per germline, CDR1 SEHNR and CDR2 FQNEAQ (reference sequence). Trimming left V 5 bases short and J 6 bases short, with 17 bases between. The CDR3: CASSPPLRGGNEQFF. CDR3 bases: TGTGCCAGCAGCCCACCTTTGCGGGGAGGCAATGAGCAGTTCTTC.